This TCR beta chain was found in a study of response to subunit inactivated influenza vaccine. TCRdb independently ran MiXCR on the RT-PCR reads; one entry per CDR3 protein. The repertoire holds hundreds of thousands of distinct CDR3 sequences, approximately 11% seen once, with around 10% in the top ten. These records were also assigned to another study, of T cells expressing NK-cell markers. That work adds: The authors generated TCR beta cDNA through 5'RACE template switching with UMIs. In several donors, dominant NKG2C+ clonotypes were roughly 1.0-8% of CD8+ T cells.

The sample consisted of PBMCs from blood, taken on the day of vaccination. The TCR sequence derives from a man in his fifties who received an inactivated influenza vaccine.

The CDR3 sequence: CATGQDGWETQYF. The CDR3 bases are TGTGCCACCGGTCAGGACGGGTGGGAGACCCAGTACTTC. The chain is built from TRBV6-1 and TRBJ2-5; D unresolved. Germline CDR1 is MNHNS and CDR2 is SASEGT. Trimming took 10 bases from V and 5 from J, leaving 17 bases between them. The CDR3 runs 13 residues.